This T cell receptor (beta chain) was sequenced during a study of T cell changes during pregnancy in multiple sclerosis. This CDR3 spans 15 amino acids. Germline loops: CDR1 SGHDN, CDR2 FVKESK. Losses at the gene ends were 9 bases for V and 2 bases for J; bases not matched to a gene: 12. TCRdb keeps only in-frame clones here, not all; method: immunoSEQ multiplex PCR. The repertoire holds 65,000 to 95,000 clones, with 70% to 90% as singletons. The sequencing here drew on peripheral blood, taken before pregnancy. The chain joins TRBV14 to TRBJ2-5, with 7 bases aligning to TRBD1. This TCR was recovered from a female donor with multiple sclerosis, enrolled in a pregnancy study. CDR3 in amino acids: CARTLRTGGQETQYF. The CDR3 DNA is TGTGCCAGAACCCTTCGGACAGGCGGACAAGAGACCCAGTACTTC.